Shown below are 21 T cell receptor beta chains from a single sample sequenced in a study of human T cells and chemical hapten exposure. Time point: patch test 2, 6 weeks after DPC sensitization. Treatment specified: therapeutic diphenylcyclopropenone sensitization with weekly scalp DPC. TCRdb re-derived calls from the RACE reads in MiXCR, one entry per CDR3 protein. The sample lists 110,000 to 150,000 distinct CDR3 sequences, roughly 10% occurring once. Material: whole blood, obtained in connection with sensitization to the hapten diphenylcyclopropenone (DPC). These receptors originate from a woman aged 45-59 years with alopecia areata. Some clones in this sample may be carry-over from other donors' samples.

This clonotype was recorded a few times. The genes are TRBV21-1 and TRBJ1-2; the tabulated D call, TRBD1, remains unverified against the DNA. TRBV21-1 is described as a pseudogene. This CDR3 has 13 residues. DNA of the CDR3: TGTGCCAGCAGCAAAGTAGCAGGGGGTGGCTACACCTTC. Amino acids: CASSKVAGGGYTF.

This clonotype was observed at least ten times. V is TRBV29-1 and J is TRBJ2-7; the match to TRBD1 covers 8 bases. V gave up 3 bases and J gave up 6 bases; unmatched junction bases: 13. This CDR3 region has 15 residues. From germline, CDR1 is SQVTM and CDR2 ANQGSEA. DNA of the CDR3: TGCAGCGTTGAGCTAGACAGGGGAACGAAGGGCGAGCAGTACTTC. Translation gives CSVELDRGTKGEQYF.

The chain couples TRBV5-1 to TRBJ2-3; D possibly corresponds to TRBD2 (6 bases). V was trimmed by 1 base and J by 4 bases, leaving 16 bases between them. CDR3 length: 16 residues. Germline V gene data show CDR1 as SGHRS and CDR2 as YFSETQ. In nucleotides, the CDR3 is TGCGCCAGCAGCTTGATTGGCGGGGAATTTCCAGATACGCAGTATTTT. Protein: CASSLIGGEFPDTQYF.

V gene TRBV20-1 combines with J gene TRBJ2-2; 15 positions match TRBD2. Germline CDR1 and CDR2: DFQATT and SNEGSKA (reference sequence). This CDR3 region has 16 residues. V trimming: 5 bases; J trimming: 4 bases; junction bases outside the gene matches: 5. CDR3 DNA sequence: TGCAGTGCTCCCGGGACTAGCGGGAGGATCACCGGGGAGCTGTTTTTT. The encoded protein is CSAPGTSGRITGELFF.

This chain connects TRBV29-1 to TRBJ2-2, with 12 bases matching TRBD2. The CDR3 is 15 amino acids. Trimming at V came to 6 bases and at J to 1 base, leaving 3 bases not matched to a gene. Germline V CDR1 and CDR2: SQVTM, ANQGSEA. The CDR3 coding sequence is TGCAGCGTGGGGACTAGCGGGCGGAACACCGGGGAGCTGTTTTTT. The encoded protein is CSVGTSGRNTGELFF.

In its sample, this clonotype was seen once. J is TRBJ2-3 and V is TRBV7-8, with 10 bases fitting TRBD2. Trimming removed 2 bases from V and 6 bases from J; junction bases left unmatched: 8. Germline CDR1 and CDR2: SGHVS and FQNEAQ. The CDR3 loop spans 16 amino acids. The chain's CDR3 is CASSLLRTSGGDTQYF. As DNA, the CDR3 is TGTGCCAGCAGCTTACTCCGGACTAGCGGTGGGGATACGCAGTATTTT.

This clonotype has more than one count but fewer than ten. This rearrangement joins TRBV19 to TRBJ2-7; 8 nucleotides agree with TRBD1. Germline V gene lookup returns CDR1 LNHDA and CDR2 SQIVND (reference sequence). This CDR3 region has 15 residues. The V segment lost 4 bases and the J segment 3 bases; nucleotides outside the gene matches: 8. This CDR3 reads CASSNQGARNYEQYF. CDR3 coding DNA: TGTGCCAGTAGTAACCAGGGGGCGAGGAACTACGAGCAGTACTTC.

This clonotype was observed a handful of times. V usage is TRBV10-1 and J usage is TRBJ2-3; no reliable D call. CDR1 is WNHNN and CDR2 is SYGVQD in the germline V gene (reference sequence). V lost 5 bases and J lost 5, with 14 bases in between. There are 14 residues in the CDR3. CDR3 DNA sequence: TGCGCCAGCAGTCTAAGTGGGATCAGAGATACGCAGTATTTT. This codes for CASSLSGIRDTQYF.

This chain connects TRBV20-1 to TRBJ1-5; 7 nucleotides agree with TRBD1. This CDR3 is built from 14 residues. Germline V gene lookup returns CDR1 DFQATT and CDR2 SNEGSKA (reference sequence). Unmatched junction bases numbered 5, after V lost 0 bases and J lost 6 bases. The CDR3 DNA reads TGCAGTGCTAGAGAGGGAGGGGGCAGTCAGCCCCAGCATTTT. Protein sequence: CSAREGGGSQPQHF.

The V and J genes are TRBV6-6 and TRBJ2-7; 10 bases are a match to TRBD2. CDR3 length equals 14 residues. The germline gives CDR1 MNHNY, CDR2 SVGAGI (reference sequence). V trimming: 4 bases; J trimming: 6 bases; junction bases outside the gene matches: 6. The CDR3 DNA is TGTGCCAGCAGTTCCAACCTAGCGGGAGTCGAGCAGTACTTC. Protein product: CASSSNLAGVEQYF.

This clonotype was observed many times. The V gene is TRBV18, the J gene TRBJ1-5; no clear D. V shed 2 bases and J shed 4 bases, with 12 bases lying between them. The germline V gene encodes CDR1 KGHSH and CDR2 LQKENI. CDR3 length equals 15 residues. The CDR3 region is CASSPIMLPNQPQHF. The CDR3 DNA reads TGTGCCAGCTCACCAATAATGCTTCCTAATCAGCCCCAGCATTTT.

This clonotype was counted at least ten times. V gene TRBV6-1 combines with J gene TRBJ1-1; 7 bases align to TRBD1. The CDR3 is made up of 13 amino acids. Per the germline V gene, CDR1 is MNHNS and CDR2 is SASEGT. Trimming removed 3 bases from V and 8 bases from J; junction bases left unmatched: 6. This CDR3 reads CASSDRQGMEAFF. The CDR3 DNA is TGTGCCAGCAGTGACCGACAGGGAATGGAAGCTTTCTTT.

Only one count was recorded for this clonotype. The chain has TRBV5-1 and TRBJ2-7; 7 nucleotides match TRBD1. Trimming cost V 0 bases and J 7 bases; bases outside gene matches: 4. This CDR3 spans 13 amino acids. The germline CDR1 and CDR2 sequences are SGHRS and YFSETQ. In nucleotides, the CDR3 is TGCGCCAGCAGCTTGGGAGGGGGCGCGGAGCAGTACTTC. Translating gives CASSLGGGAEQYF.

This clonotype qualifies as medium-sized. The chain couples TRBV7-6 to TRBJ2-7; 8 bases map to TRBD2. Germline assignment: CDR1 SGHVS and CDR2 FNYEAQ. The CDR3 consists of 14 residues. V gave up 5 bases and J gave up 3 bases; unmatched junction bases: 6. CDR3 residues: CASSQAGEGYEQYF. CDR3 DNA: TGTGCCAGCAGCCAAGCGGGAGAAGGCTACGAGCAGTACTTC.

This clonotype has just a few counts. This chain connects TRBV6-5 to TRBJ2-1; 10 bases are shared with TRBD2. Germline-derived CDR1 and CDR2 are MNHEY and SVGAGI. The length of the CDR3 is 15 residues. V shed 6 bases, J shed 2 bases, and the junction held 4 bases outside the gene matches. The CDR3 coding sequence is TGTGCCAGCAGACTTACTAGCGGGGCCTACAATGAGCAGTTCTTC. This encodes CASRLTSGAYNEQFF.

J is TRBJ1-4 and V is TRBV5-1, with 10 bases that match TRBD1. Germline V gene lookup returns CDR1 SGHRS and CDR2 YFSETQ. The length of the CDR3 is 15 residues. J was trimmed by 9 bases and V by 4 bases; bases with no gene match: 9. CDR3 sequence reads: CASSSRQGASKKLFF. CDR3 bases: TGCGCCAGCAGCAGTAGACAGGGGGCGTCTAAAAAACTGTTTTTT.

The chain employs TRBV7-2 and TRBJ1-1; perhaps TRBD1 as D (5 bases). Germline assignment: CDR1 SGHTA and CDR2 FQGNSA. The CDR3 has 14 amino acids. Trimming cost V 5 bases and J 5 bases, with 15 bases left between them. The CDR3 DNA is TGTGCCAGCAGCCTCCGGGGCCGGCGGACTGAAGCTTTCTTT. Translation: CASSLRGRRTEAFF.

This clonotype was seen ten or more times. The V call is TRBV10-2, the J call TRBJ2-7, with D unresolved. The CDR3 loop spans 12 amino acids. Per germline, CDR1 WSHSY and CDR2 SAAADI. Trimming pared 6 bases from V and 7 bases from J, leaving 13 bases between. CDR3 sequence: CASRDPLGEQYF. The DNA of the CDR3 is TGCGCCAGCAGGGACCCACTGGGGGAGCAGTACTTC.

Only a few counts were recorded for this clonotype. This rearrangement joins TRBV27 to TRBJ2-5; perhaps TRBD1 as D (5 bases). This CDR3 contains 15 residues. Trimming pared 2 bases from V and 7 bases from J, leaving 17 bases between. In germline, CDR1 is MNHEY, CDR2 SMNVEV (reference sequence). The CDR3 region has the DNA TGTGCCAGCAGTTTAAGGCTGCAGGGCCCCGGGACCCAGTACTTC. It encodes CASSLRLQGPGTQYF.

In this sample, this clonotype turned up a few times. At one boundary the junction diverges from the germline segment, which might be a read error. In DNA, the CDR3 is TGCGCCAGCAGTTTGGGGGGTGCTCGCAATCAGCCCCAGCATTTT. Translating it yields CASSLGGARNQPQHF. The V and J genes are TRBV5-1 and TRBJ1-5; tentative D call: TRBD1 (5 bases). The germline V gene has CDR1 SGHRS and CDR2 YFSETQ. CDR3 length equals 15 residues.

This clonotype was found many times. The chain has TRBV30 and TRBJ1-1, with D perhaps matching TRBD1 (6 bases). There are 15 residues in the CDR3. Germline V gives CDR1 GTSNPN, CDR2 SVGIG (reference sequence). The germline V and J ends were trimmed by 3 bases and 0 bases, with 14 bases remaining between them. CDR3 region: CAWSGRRTVNTEAFF. As DNA, the CDR3 is TGTGCCTGGAGCGGTAGACGGACAGTGAACACTGAAGCTTTCTTT.